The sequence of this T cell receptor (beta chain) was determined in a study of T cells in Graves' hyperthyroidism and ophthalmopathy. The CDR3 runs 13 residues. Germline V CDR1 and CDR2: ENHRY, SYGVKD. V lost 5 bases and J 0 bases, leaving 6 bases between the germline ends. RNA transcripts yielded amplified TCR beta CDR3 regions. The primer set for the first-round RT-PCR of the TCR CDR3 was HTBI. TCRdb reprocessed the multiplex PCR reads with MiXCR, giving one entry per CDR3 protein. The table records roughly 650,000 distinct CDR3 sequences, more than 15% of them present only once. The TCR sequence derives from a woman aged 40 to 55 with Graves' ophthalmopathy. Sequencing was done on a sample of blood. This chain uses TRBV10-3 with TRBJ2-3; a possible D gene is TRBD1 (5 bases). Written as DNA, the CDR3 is TGTGCCATCAGTAGACAGAGCACAGATACGCAGTATTTT. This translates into CAISRQSTDTQYF.